This T cell receptor beta chain was profiled in a study of breast tumors, draining lymph nodes, adjacent tissues. The lymph nodes were axillary draining lymph nodes from breast cancer patients. As to this clonotype: The junction and the germline gene differ at one end; a read error may be behind it.

One entry per CDR3 protein results from TCRdb running MiXCR on the multiplex PCR reads. The table records 150,000 or so distinct CDR3 sequences, around 35% of them present only once. The germline V gene encodes CDR1 KGHDR and CDR2 SFDVKD. This CDR3 region has 16 residues. The clonotype originates from a female donor with breast cancer. Some clones in this sample may be carry-over from other donors' samples. Input material: axillary lymph node tissue. The chain carries TRBV24-1 and TRBJ2-2; 7 bases are a match to TRBD2. The CDR3 loop is CATSDPNIRESGELSF. CDR3 DNA sequence: TGTGCCACCAGTGACCCCAACATCAGGGAGAGCGGGGAGCTGTCTTTT.